This T cell receptor beta chain was sequenced in a study of shared clonotypes between healthy human individuals. On sorted subsets, replicate PCRs used 200 ng DNA, or approximately 33,000 T cell genomes. Clones were read by immunoSEQ multiplex PCR, and TCRdb kept only the in-frame ones, dropping some. The sample has roughly 2.6 million clones; approximately 90% are singletons. This receptor was identified in a young man in good health. The sample comprised naive CD4+ T cells sorted from blood. Subset in this sample: CD45RA+ positively selected.

Here the CDR3 DNA reads TGTGCTAGTGGTTTGGTATTAGGTAGACCCCAAAAAACCCTCTCCTACGAGCAGTACTTC. Translated: CASGLVLGRPQKTLSYEQYF. V and J are TRBV12-5 and TRBJ2-7; D remains ambiguous. The CDR3 is made up of 20 amino acids. CDR1 is LGHNT, CDR2 FRNRAP, per germline. Trimming stripped 0 bases from V and 0 bases from J, with 24 bases between.